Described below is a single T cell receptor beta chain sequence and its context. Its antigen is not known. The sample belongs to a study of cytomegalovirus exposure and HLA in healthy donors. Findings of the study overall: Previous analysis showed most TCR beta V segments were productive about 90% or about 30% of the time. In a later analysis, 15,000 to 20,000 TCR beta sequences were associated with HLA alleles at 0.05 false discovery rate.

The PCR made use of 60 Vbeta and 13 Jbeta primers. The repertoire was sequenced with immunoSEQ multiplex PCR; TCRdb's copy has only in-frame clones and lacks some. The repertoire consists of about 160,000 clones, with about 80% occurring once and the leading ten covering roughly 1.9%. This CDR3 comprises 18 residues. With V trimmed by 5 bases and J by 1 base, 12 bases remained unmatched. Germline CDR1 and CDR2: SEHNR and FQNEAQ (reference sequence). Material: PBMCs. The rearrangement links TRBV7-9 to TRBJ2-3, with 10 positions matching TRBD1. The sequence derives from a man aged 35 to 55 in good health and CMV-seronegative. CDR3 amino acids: CASSKRKLTGGGTDTQYF. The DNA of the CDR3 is TGTGCCAGCAGCAAAAGAAAATTGACAGGGGGCGGCACAGATACGCAGTATTTT.